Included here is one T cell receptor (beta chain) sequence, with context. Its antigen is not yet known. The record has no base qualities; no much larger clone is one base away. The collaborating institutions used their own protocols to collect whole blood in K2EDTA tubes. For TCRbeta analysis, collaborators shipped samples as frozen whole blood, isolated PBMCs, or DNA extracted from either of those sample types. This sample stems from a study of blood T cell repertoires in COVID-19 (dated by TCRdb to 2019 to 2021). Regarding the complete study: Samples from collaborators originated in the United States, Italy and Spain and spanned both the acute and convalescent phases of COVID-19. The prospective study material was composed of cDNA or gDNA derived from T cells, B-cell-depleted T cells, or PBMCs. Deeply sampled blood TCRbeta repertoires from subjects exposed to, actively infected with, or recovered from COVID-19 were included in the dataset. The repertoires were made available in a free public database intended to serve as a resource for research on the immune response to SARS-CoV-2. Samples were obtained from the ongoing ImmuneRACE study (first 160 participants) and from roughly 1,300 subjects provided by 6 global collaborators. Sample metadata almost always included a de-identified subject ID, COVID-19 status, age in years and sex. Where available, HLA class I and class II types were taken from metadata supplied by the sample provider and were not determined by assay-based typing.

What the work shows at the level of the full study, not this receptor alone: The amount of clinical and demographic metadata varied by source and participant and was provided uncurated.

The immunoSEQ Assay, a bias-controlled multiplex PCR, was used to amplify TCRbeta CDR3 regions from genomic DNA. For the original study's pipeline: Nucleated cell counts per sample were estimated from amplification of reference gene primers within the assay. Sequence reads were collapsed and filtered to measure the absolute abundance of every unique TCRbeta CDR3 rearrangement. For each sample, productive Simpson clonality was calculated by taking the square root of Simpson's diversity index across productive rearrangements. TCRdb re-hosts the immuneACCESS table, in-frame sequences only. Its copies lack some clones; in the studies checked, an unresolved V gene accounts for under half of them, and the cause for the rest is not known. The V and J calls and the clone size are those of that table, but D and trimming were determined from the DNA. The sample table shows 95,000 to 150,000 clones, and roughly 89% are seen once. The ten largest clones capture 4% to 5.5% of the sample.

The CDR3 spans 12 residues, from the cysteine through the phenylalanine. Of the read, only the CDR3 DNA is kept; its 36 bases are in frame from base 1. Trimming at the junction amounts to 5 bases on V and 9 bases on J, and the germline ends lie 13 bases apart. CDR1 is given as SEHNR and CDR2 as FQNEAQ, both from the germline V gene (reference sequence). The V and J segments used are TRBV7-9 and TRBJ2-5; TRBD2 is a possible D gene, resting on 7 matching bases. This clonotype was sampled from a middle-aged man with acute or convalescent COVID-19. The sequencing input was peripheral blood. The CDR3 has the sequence CASSLEGGAQYF. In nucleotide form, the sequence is TGTGCCAGCAGCCTAGAGGGGGGGGCCCAGTACTTC.